This is a list of T cell receptor beta chains from one sample in a study of pediatric ulcerative colitis. The repertoire was sequenced with immunoSEQ multiplex PCR; TCRdb's copy has only in-frame clones and lacks some. The sample includes tens of thousands of clones, 75% of them seen just once. The sample consisted of gut tissue. The receptor source for this set is a boy aged 10-17 years with severe ulcerative colitis. Each CDR3 is given with its conserved first and last residue. The order of the fields is clone size, J gene, V gene, D gene, CDR3 DNA, CDR3 protein. D genes are given only for firm matches. Size is omitted from some rows. Given values are once, few, many or a class for expanded clones.

clone size: -
J gene: TRBJ1-3
V gene: TRBV7-2
D gene: -
CDR3 DNA: TGTGCCAGCAGCTTAGTGGTCGGCATTGGGGCTGGAAACACCATATATTTT
CDR3 protein: CASSLVVGIGAGNTIYF

clone size: -
J gene: TRBJ1-1
V gene: TRBV18
D gene: -
CDR3 DNA: TGTGCCAGCTCACCACTGAATCGCCGGAACACTGAAGCTTTCTTT
CDR3 protein: CASSPLNRRNTEAFF

clone size: -
J gene: TRBJ2-1
V gene: TRBV15
D gene: TRBD2
CDR3 DNA: TGTGCCACCAGCAGAGATCTAGCGGGGGCGTACAATGAGCAGTTCTTC
CDR3 protein: CATSRDLAGAYNEQFF

clone size: -
J gene: TRBJ2-1
V gene: TRBV11-2
D gene: TRBD2
CDR3 DNA: TGTGCCAGCAGCTGGGGACTAGTGGGAGACTACAATGAGCAGTTCTTC
CDR3 protein: CASSWGLVGDYNEQFF

clone size: once
J gene: TRBJ2-4
V gene: TRBV5-1
D gene: -
CDR3 DNA: TGCGCCAGCAGCTTGGAGCCGGGGACATTAGGAAACATTCAGTACTTC
CDR3 protein: CASSLEPGTLGNIQYF

clone size: -
J gene: TRBJ2-2
V gene: TRBV6-1
D gene: -
CDR3 DNA: TGTGCCAGCAGTCGAACTAGTTCCCCCGGGGAGCTGTTTTTT
CDR3 protein: CASSRTSSPGELFF

clone size: few
J gene: TRBJ1-1
V gene: TRBV5-5
D gene: TRBD1
CDR3 DNA: TGTGCCAGCAGCTTGGCTCAGGGGGCTGAAGCTTTCTTT
CDR3 protein: CASSLAQGAEAFF

clone size: -
J gene: TRBJ2-7
V gene: TRBV28
D gene: TRBD1
CDR3 DNA: TGTGCCAGCAGTTTCCACAGGGGGTCTAGATCCTACGAGCAGTACTTC
CDR3 protein: CASSFHRGSRSYEQYF

clone size: -
J gene: TRBJ2-5
V gene: TRBV5-1
D gene: -
CDR3 DNA: TGCGCCAGCAGCTTTAACGTGGGGGAGAGCCAGACCCAGTACTTC
CDR3 protein: CASSFNVGESQTQYF

clone size: -
J gene: TRBJ2-7
V gene: TRBV6-1
D gene: -
CDR3 DNA: TGTGCCAGCAGTGCGGGCTTAAGGGGATTCGCCTACGAGCAGTACTTC
CDR3 protein: CASSAGLRGFAYEQYF

clone size: -
J gene: TRBJ1-4
V gene: TRBV27
D gene: -
CDR3 DNA: TGTGCCAGCAGTTTAAGGAAAGGAGAAAAACTGTTTTTT
CDR3 protein: CASSLRKGEKLFF

clone size: -
J gene: TRBJ1-1
V gene: TRBV6-7
D gene: TRBD1
CDR3 DNA: TGTGCCAGCAGTCCGGGACAGTCCATGAACACTGAAGCTTTCTTT
CDR3 protein: CASSPGQSMNTEAFF

clone size: -
J gene: TRBJ2-7
V gene: TRBV28
D gene: TRBD2
CDR3 DNA: TGTGCCAGCAGTGGGACTAGCGGCGTTCCCCGGAGAGAGCAGTACTTC
CDR3 protein: CASSGTSGVPRREQYF

clone size: -
J gene: TRBJ2-2
V gene: TRBV28
D gene: -
CDR3 DNA: TGTGCCAGCAGTCTACTCAGGGGTGGGGAGCTGTTTTTT
CDR3 protein: CASSLLRGGELFF

clone size: -
J gene: TRBJ2-7
V gene: TRBV7-6
D gene: -
CDR3 DNA: TGTGCCAGCAGCTTCGACATCGGAGGGGAGCAGTACTTC
CDR3 protein: CASSFDIGGEQYF

clone size: -
J gene: TRBJ2-7
V gene: TRBV6-1
D gene: -
CDR3 DNA: TGTGCCAGCAGTGAAGACTCGAGGACCTACGAGCAGTACTTC
CDR3 protein: CASSEDSRTYEQYF

clone size: -
J gene: TRBJ2-2
V gene: TRBV5-1
D gene: -
CDR3 DNA: TGCGCCAGCAGCTTGGTTGAGGACGCGAACACCGGGGAGCTGTTTTTT
CDR3 protein: CASSLVEDANTGELFF

clone size: -
J gene: TRBJ2-7
V gene: TRBV20-1
D gene: TRBD1
CDR3 DNA: TGCAGTGCCACGACAGGGCCCGAGCAGTACTTC
CDR3 protein: CSATTGPEQYF

clone size: -
J gene: TRBJ2-5
V gene: TRBV29-1
D gene: -
CDR3 DNA: TGCAGCGTTGATTATGACTCCAAGACCCAGTACTTC
CDR3 protein: CSVDYDSKTQYF

clone size: -
J gene: TRBJ2-7
V gene: TRBV10-2
D gene: -
CDR3 DNA: TGCGCCAGCAGTGGGGAGAAGCCCGAGCAGTACTTC
CDR3 protein: CASSGEKPEQYF

clone size: -
J gene: TRBJ1-3
V gene: TRBV7-8
D gene: TRBD1
CDR3 DNA: TGTGCCAGCAGCTTAGGAGCCAGGGGGCAAGCGGGAAACACCATATATTTT
CDR3 protein: CASSLGARGQAGNTIYF

clone size: -
J gene: TRBJ2-1
V gene: TRBV5-4
D gene: -
CDR3 DNA: TGTGCCAGCAGCTTGGTGGGGCGCGACAACAATGAGCAGTTCTTC
CDR3 protein: CASSLVGRDNNEQFF

clone size: few
J gene: TRBJ1-4
V gene: TRBV2
D gene: -
CDR3 DNA: TGTGCCAGCAGTCAGTCAACTAATGAAAAACTGTTTTTT
CDR3 protein: CASSQSTNEKLFF

clone size: -
J gene: TRBJ2-3
V gene: TRBV11-2
D gene: TRBD2
CDR3 DNA: TGTGCCAGCAGCTTAGTCCCCGGGACTAGTGGGGGGGGCTCAGATACGCAGTATTTT
CDR3 protein: CASSLVPGTSGGGSDTQYF

clone size: few
J gene: TRBJ2-1
V gene: TRBV5-1
D gene: TRBD2
CDR3 DNA: TGCGCCAGCAGCTTGGGCGGTGGGACTAGTGGGGCCTCCTCCTACAATGAGCAGTTCTTC
CDR3 protein: CASSLGGGTSGASSYNEQFF

clone size: -
J gene: TRBJ2-3
V gene: TRBV7-3
D gene: -
CDR3 DNA: TGTGCCAGCAGCTCCGTGGCGGGCACAGATACGCAGTATTTT
CDR3 protein: CASSSVAGTDTQYF

clone size: -
J gene: TRBJ2-1
V gene: TRBV9
D gene: -
CDR3 DNA: TGTGCCAGCAGCGTTCTACTTAGCTCCTACAATGAGCAGTTCTTC
CDR3 protein: CASSVLLSSYNEQFF

clone size: -
J gene: TRBJ1-2
V gene: TRBV19
D gene: TRBD1
CDR3 DNA: TGTGCCAGTAGTATCCGACAGGGACACTATGGCTACACCTTC
CDR3 protein: CASSIRQGHYGYTF

clone size: -
J gene: TRBJ2-7
V gene: TRBV7-6
D gene: TRBD1
CDR3 DNA: TGTGCCAGCAGCTTTGGGACAGGAGCCTACGAGCAGTACTTC
CDR3 protein: CASSFGTGAYEQYF

clone size: -
J gene: TRBJ2-1
V gene: TRBV18
D gene: -
CDR3 DNA: TGTGCCAGCTCACCGGGGAGTGTTAATGAGCAGTTCTTC
CDR3 protein: CASSPGSVNEQFF

clone size: -
J gene: TRBJ2-1
V gene: TRBV10-3
D gene: -
CDR3 DNA: TGTGCCACTACCCTTACTAGAGGTGAGCAGTTCTTC
CDR3 protein: CATTLTRGEQFF

clone size: -
J gene: TRBJ1-6
V gene: TRBV5-1
D gene: -
CDR3 DNA: TGCGCCAGCAGCCCAGGTGGGTCACCCCTCCACTTT
CDR3 protein: CASSPGGSPLHF